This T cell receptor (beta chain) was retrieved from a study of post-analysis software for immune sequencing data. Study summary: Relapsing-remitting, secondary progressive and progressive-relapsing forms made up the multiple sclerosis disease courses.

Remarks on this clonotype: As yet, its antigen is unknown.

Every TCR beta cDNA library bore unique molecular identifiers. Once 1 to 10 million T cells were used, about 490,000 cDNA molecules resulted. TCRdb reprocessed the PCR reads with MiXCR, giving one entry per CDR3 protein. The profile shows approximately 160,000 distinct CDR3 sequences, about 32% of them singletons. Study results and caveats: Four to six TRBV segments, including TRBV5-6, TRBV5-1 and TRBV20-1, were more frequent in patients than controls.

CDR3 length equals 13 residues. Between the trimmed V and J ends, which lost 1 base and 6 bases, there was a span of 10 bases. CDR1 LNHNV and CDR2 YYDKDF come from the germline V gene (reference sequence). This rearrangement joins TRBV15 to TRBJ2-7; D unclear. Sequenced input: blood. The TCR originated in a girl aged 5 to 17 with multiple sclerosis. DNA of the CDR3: TGTGCCACCAGCAGAGGGGCCGACTGCGAGCAGTACTTC. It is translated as CATSRGADCEQYF.